At least ten counts were recorded for the clone carrying this TCR beta chain. The data belong to a study of CD8 T cells in ankylosing spondylitis. V lost 3 bases and J 5 bases, leaving 8 bases between the germline ends. The CDR3 is 12 amino acids. Germline V CDR1 and CDR2: DFQATT, SNEGSKA (reference sequence). Each CDR3 protein is one row after TCRdb ran MiXCR on the 5' RACE reads. The sample includes some 250,000 distinct CDR3 sequences, 8.6% of them seen just once. The sequenced material came from blood, either unsorted or a sorted T cell fraction (not recorded which). The source is a male donor with ankylosing spondylitis or in good health (not recorded which). The V gene is TRBV20-1, the J gene TRBJ2-1; no clear D gene. CDR3 nucleotide sequence: TGCAGTGCTAGGCCCTCGAACAATGAGCAGTTCTTC. This gives the protein CSARPSNNEQFF.